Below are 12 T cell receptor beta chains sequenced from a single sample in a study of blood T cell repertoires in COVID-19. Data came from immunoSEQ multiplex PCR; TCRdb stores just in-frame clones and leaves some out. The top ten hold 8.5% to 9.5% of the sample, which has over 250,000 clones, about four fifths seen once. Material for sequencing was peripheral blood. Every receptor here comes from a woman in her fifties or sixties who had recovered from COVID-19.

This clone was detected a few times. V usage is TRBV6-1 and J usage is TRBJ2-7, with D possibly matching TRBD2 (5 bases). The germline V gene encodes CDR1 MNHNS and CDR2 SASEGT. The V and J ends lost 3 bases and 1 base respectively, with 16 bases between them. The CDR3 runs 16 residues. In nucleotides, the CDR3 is TGTGCCAGCAGTGACGATTCCGGACTGGCGTCCTACGAGCAGTACTTC. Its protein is CASSDDSGLASYEQYF.

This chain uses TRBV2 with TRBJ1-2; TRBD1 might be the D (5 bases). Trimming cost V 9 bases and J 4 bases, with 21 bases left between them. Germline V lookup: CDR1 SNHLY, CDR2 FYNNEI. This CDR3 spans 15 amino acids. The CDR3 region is CARSDSGGRGYGYTF. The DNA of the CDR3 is TGTGCCAGATCTGATTCGGGGGGTCGTGGCTATGGCTACACCTTC.

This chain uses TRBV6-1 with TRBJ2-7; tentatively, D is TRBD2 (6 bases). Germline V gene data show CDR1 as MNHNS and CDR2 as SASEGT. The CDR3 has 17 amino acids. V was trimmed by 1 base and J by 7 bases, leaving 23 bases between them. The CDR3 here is CASSEGLRGGTFFEQYF. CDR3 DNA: TGTGCCAGCAGTGAAGGGCTCCGGGGCGGGACCTTTTTTGAGCAGTACTTC.

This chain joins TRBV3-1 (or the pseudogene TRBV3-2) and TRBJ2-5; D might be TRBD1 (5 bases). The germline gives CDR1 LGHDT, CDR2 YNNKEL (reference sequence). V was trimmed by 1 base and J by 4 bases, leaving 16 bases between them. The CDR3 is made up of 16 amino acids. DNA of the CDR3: TGTGCCAGCAGCCAAGTCCAAGCAGGGTTTGGAGAGACCCAGTACTTC. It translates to CASSQVQAGFGETQYF.

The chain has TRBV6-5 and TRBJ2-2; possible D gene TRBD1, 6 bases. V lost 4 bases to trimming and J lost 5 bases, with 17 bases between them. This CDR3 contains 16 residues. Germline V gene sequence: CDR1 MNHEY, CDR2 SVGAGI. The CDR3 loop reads CASSFRDTRGTGELFF. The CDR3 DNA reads TGTGCCAGCAGTTTCCGGGACACCCGAGGGACCGGGGAGCTGTTTTTT.

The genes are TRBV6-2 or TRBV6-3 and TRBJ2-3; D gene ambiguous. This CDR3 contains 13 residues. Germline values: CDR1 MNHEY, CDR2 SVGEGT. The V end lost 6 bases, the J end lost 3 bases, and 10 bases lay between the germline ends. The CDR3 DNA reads TGTGCCAGCAGCTCACGAGAGACAGATACGCAGTATTTT. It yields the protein CASSSRETDTQYF.

CDR3 protein: CASSRDSRTDTQYF. DNA of the CDR3: TGCGCCAGCAGCCGGGACAGCCGCACAGATACGCAGTATTTT. The J gene is TRBJ2-3, the V gene TRBV5-1, with TRBD1 matching 7 bases. The ends lost 4 bases at V and 1 base at J; junction bases unmatched: 3. The CDR3 contains 14 residues. Germline V CDR1 and CDR2: SGHRS, YFSETQ. The variable domain in full, with the rest retrieved from reference TRBV5-1 and TRBJ2-3, is KAGVTQTPRYLIKTRGQQVTLSCSPISGHRSVSWYQQTPGQGLQFLFEYFSETQRNKGNFPGRFSGRQFSNSRSEMNVSTLELGDSALYLCASSRDSRTDTQYFGPGTRLTVL.

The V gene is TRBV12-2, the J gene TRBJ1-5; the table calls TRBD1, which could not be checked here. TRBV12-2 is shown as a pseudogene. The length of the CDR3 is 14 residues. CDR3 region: CASRLVGPAQPQHF. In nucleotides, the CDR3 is TGTGCAAGTCGCCTAGTGGGGCCGGCTCAGCCCCAGCATTTT.

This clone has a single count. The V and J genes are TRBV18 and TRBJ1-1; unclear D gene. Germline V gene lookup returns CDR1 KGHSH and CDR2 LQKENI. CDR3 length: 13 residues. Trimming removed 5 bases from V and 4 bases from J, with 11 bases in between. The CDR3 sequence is CASSSEGSTEAFF. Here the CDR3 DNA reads TGTGCCAGCTCATCAGAAGGGAGCACTGAAGCTTTCTTT.

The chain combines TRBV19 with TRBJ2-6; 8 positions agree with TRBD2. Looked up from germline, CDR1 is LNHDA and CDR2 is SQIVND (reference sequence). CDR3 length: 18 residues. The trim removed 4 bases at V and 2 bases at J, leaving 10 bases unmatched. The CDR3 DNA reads TGTGCCAGTAGTACAACCAGCGGGAGTTTAGCTGGGGCCAACGTCCTGACTTTC. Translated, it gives CASSTTSGSLAGANVLTF.

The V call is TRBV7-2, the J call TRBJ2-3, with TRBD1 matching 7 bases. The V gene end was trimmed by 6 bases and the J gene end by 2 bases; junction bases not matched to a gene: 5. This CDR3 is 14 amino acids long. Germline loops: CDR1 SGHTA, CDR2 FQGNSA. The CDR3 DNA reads TGTGCCAGCAGTCGACAGGGATCCACAGATACGCAGTATTTT. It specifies CASSRQGSTDTQYF.

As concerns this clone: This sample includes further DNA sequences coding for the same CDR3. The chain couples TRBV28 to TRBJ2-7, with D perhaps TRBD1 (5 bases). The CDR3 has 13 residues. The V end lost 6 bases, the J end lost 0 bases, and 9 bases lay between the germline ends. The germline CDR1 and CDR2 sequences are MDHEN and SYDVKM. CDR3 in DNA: TGTGCCAGCAGCCGTGACAGCTCCTACGAGCAGTACTTC. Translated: CASSRDSSYEQYF.